What follows are 20 T cell receptor beta chains derived from one specimen sequenced in a study of blood T cell repertoires in COVID-19. Produced via immunoSEQ multiplex PCR; TCRdb's table is partial and in-frame only. The sample shows 45,000 to 60,000 clones, roughly 90% of them seen only once. The sample consisted of peripheral blood. The source is a human donor in a cohort sampled during active COVID-19.

The V and J genes are TRBV20-1 and TRBJ2-5; TRBD2 agrees at 12 bases. The CDR3 is 15 residues long. V gave up 3 bases and J gave up 5 bases; unmatched junction bases: 7. Germline V lookup: CDR1 DFQATT, CDR2 SNEGSKA (reference sequence). For the CDR3, the DNA is TGCAGTGCTAGTCTCCCTAGCGGGGGGGCGGAGACCCAGTACTTC. This encodes CSASLPSGGAETQYF.

The rearrangement joins TRBV5-1 to TRBJ1-2; 11 bases align to TRBD1. V lost 4 bases, J lost 2 bases, and 13 bases stayed unmatched. Germline values: CDR1 SGHRS, CDR2 YFSETQ. The CDR3 contains 18 residues. The CDR3 DNA reads as TGCGCCAGCAGCAGAACCGGGACAGGGGGAGTGAGGAACTATGGCTACACCTTC. This encodes CASSRTGTGGVRNYGYTF.

The chain uses TRBV5-4 and TRBJ1-3; 7 nucleotides align to TRBD1. Germline CDR1 reads SGHNT; CDR2 reads YYREEE (reference sequence). The CDR3 consists of 14 residues. Trimming removed 4 bases from V and 3 bases from J; junction bases left unmatched: 4. CDR3 coding DNA: TGTGCCAGCAGCACCCAGGGGGTTGGAAACACCATATATTTT. It codes for CASSTQGVGNTIYF.

J is TRBJ2-5 and V is TRBV5-1, with D possibly TRBD1 on 6 matching bases. The length of the CDR3 is 13 residues. V was shortened by 2 bases and J by 4 bases, with 9 bases between the two germline ends. Germline values: CDR1 SGHRS, CDR2 YFSETQ. The CDR3, as DNA: TGCGCCAGCAGCTTAGGGGGTGGAGAGACCCAGTACTTC. Protein sequence: CASSLGGGETQYF.

The rearrangement joins TRBV7-3 to TRBJ2-1; D is uncertain. V was clipped by 6 bases and J by 2 bases, with 8 bases between them. Germline V gene data show CDR1 as SGHTA and CDR2 as FQGTGA. The CDR3 is 13 amino acids. CDR3 region: CASRAQAYNEQFF. The CDR3 region has the DNA TGTGCCAGCAGGGCTCAGGCCTACAATGAGCAGTTCTTC.

V and J are TRBV9 and TRBJ2-1; 7 positions match TRBD2. Per germline, CDR1 SGDLS and CDR2 YYNGEE. The CDR3 runs 16 residues. The V gene end was trimmed by 4 bases and the J gene end by 0 bases; junction bases not matched to a gene: 7. The CDR3 region is CASSPWEGGSYNEQFF. Written as DNA, the CDR3 is TGTGCCAGCAGCCCCTGGGAGGGCGGCTCCTACAATGAGCAGTTCTTC.

V is TRBV7-2 and J is TRBJ1-4, with D tentatively TRBD1 (5 bases). This CDR3 is built from 16 residues. Deletions cut 2 bases from V and 5 bases from J, with 15 bases between. Germline CDR1 SGHTA, CDR2 FQGNSA. The CDR3 nucleotides are TGTGCCAGCAGCTTAAATGGTGGGGGGAGAAATGAAAAACTGTTTTTT. As protein: CASSLNGGGRNEKLFF.

The CDR3 sequence: CASRDEGMHSHEQYF. The CDR3 DNA reads TGTGCCAGCAGGGATGAGGGTATGCATTCCCACGAGCAGTACTTC. This chain links TRBV6-5 with TRBJ2-7; maybe TRBD2 (5 bases). The CDR3 is 15 amino acids. Trimming removed 6 bases from V and 5 bases from J, with 20 bases in between. The germline V gene encodes CDR1 MNHEY and CDR2 SVGAGI.

The rearrangement uses TRBV28 and TRBJ2-2; 8 nucleotides line up with TRBD1. With V trimmed by 5 bases and J by 2 bases, 7 bases remained unmatched. The CDR3 contains 16 residues. Germline V gene sequence: CDR1 MDHEN, CDR2 SYDVKM. As DNA, the CDR3 is TGTGCCAGCAGTACTGACAGGGGACAAAACACCGGGGAGCTGTTTTTT. The encoded protein is CASSTDRGQNTGELFF.

The rearrangement links TRBV6-5 to TRBJ1-1; D not certain. The length of the CDR3 is 11 residues. V lost 10 bases to trimming and J lost 1 base, with 7 bases between them. Germline V gives CDR1 MNHEY, CDR2 SVGAGI. CDR3 amino acids: CATGENTEAFF. In DNA form, the CDR3 reads TGTGCCACCGGAGAGAACACTGAAGCTTTCTTT.

The gene calls are TRBV13 and TRBJ2-7; 8 bases fit TRBD2. Germline loops: CDR1 PRHDT, CDR2 FYEKMQ (reference sequence). V lost 2 bases and J lost 0; bases outside the gene matches: 12. CDR3 size: 18 residues. The CDR3 reads CASSLRWGRAGGSYEQYF. The CDR3 DNA sequence: TGTGCCAGCAGCTTAAGGTGGGGCCGGGCGGGAGGCTCCTACGAGCAGTACTTC.

This chain connects TRBV2 to TRBJ2-7; 10 nucleotides line up with TRBD1. V lost 6 bases to trimming and J lost 5 bases; unmatched junction nucleotides: 13. Germline V lookup: CDR1 SNHLY, CDR2 FYNNEI. The CDR3 contains 16 residues. CDR3 sequence (DNA): TGTGCCAGCAGCCGAATCAACGGGACAGGGGAAGACGAGCAGTACTTC. Translated: CASSRINGTGEDEQYF. The variable domain in full, completed from reference TRBV2 and TRBJ2-7, reads EPEVTQTPSHQVTQMGQEVILRCVPISNHLYFYWYRQILGQKVEFLVSFYNNEISEKSEIFDDQFSVERPDGSNFTLKIRSTKLEDSAMYFCASSRINGTGEDEQYFGPGTRLTVT.

The count of this clone is one. The chain is built from TRBV5-1 and TRBJ2-7; D gene unclear. V lost 3 bases, J lost 7 bases, and 17 bases lay in between. Looked up from germline, CDR1 is SGHRS and CDR2 is YFSETQ. This CDR3 is built from 14 residues. DNA of the CDR3: TGCGCCAGCAGCTGGCGGCCTACGGATGTTGAGCAGTACTTC. Encoded protein: CASSWRPTDVEQYF.

This clone has a single count. V gene TRBV5-1 combines with J gene TRBJ2-7, with TRBD1 matching 9 bases. Germline lookup yields CDR1 SGHRS and CDR2 YFSETQ. The V gene end was trimmed by 4 bases and the J gene end by 5 bases; junction bases not matched to a gene: 7. This CDR3 is 14 amino acids long. The CDR3: CASSPGDRENEQYF. The CDR3 DNA sequence: TGCGCCAGCAGCCCAGGGGACAGGGAAAACGAGCAGTACTTC.

The J gene is TRBJ1-3, the V gene TRBV10-3, with D perhaps TRBD1 (6 bases). The CDR3 has 16 residues. The V end was cut by 6 bases, the J end by 0 bases, with 15 bases between. Germline CDR1 is ENHRY and CDR2 is SYGVKD. The CDR3 spells CAISFGQLYSGNTIYF. The CDR3 DNA reads TGTGCCATCAGCTTTGGACAGCTTTACTCTGGAAACACCATATATTTT.

The chain recombines TRBV4-1 with TRBJ2-3; 12 bases agree with TRBD2. CDR1 is MGHRA, CDR2 YSYEKL, per germline. V shed 1 base, J shed 6 bases, and the junction held 17 bases outside the gene matches. This CDR3 has 20 residues. The CDR3 sequence: CASSQAPPVTSGGPQDTQYF. The CDR3 DNA reads as TGCGCCAGCAGCCAAGCCCCCCCTGTGACTAGCGGGGGACCCCAGGATACGCAGTATTTT.

The chain is built from TRBV5-1 and TRBJ2-1; TRBD2 matches 7 bases. V lost 0 bases to trimming and J lost 6 bases; unmatched junction nucleotides: 6. This CDR3 spans 15 amino acids. Looked up from germline, CDR1 is SGHRS and CDR2 is YFSETQ. CDR3 DNA sequence: TGCGCCAGCAGCTTGGGAGCGGGAATACGCAATGAGCAGTTCTTC. Translated: CASSLGAGIRNEQFF. Filled out from reference TRBV5-1 and TRBJ2-1, the complete variable domain reads KAGVTQTPRYLIKTRGQQVTLSCSPISGHRSVSWYQQTPGQGLQFLFEYFSETQRNKGNFPGRFSGRQFSNSRSEMNVSTLELGDSALYLCASSLGAGIRNEQFFGPGTRLTVL.

This chain connects TRBV12-3 or TRBV12-4 to TRBJ1-4; D not resolved. The CDR3 has 12 amino acids. The V gene lost 0 bases and the J gene lost 15 bases, with 11 bases spanning the gap. The CDR3 loop reads CASSLAGQLMFF. In nucleotides, the CDR3 is TGTGCCAGCAGTTTAGCTGGGCAGTTAATGTTTTTT.

J is TRBJ2-7 and V is TRBV29-1, with a possible D match to TRBD2 (5 bases). Germline V gene lookup returns CDR1 SQVTM and CDR2 ANQGSEA. The CDR3 consists of 12 residues. Trimming stripped 8 bases from V and 5 bases from J, with 16 bases between. CDR3 DNA: TGCAGCCTAGACGGGGTCGCCCACGAGCAGTACTTC. It codes for CSLDGVAHEQYF.

The chain couples TRBV7-6 to TRBJ2-1; the match to TRBD2 covers 13 bases. V lost 2 bases and J lost 7; bases outside the gene matches: 11. The CDR3 totals 18 residues. Germline V gene sequence: CDR1 SGHVS, CDR2 FNYEAQ. The CDR3 here is CASSLRPSGTSGKNEQFF. CDR3 bases: TGTGCCAGCAGCTTAAGGCCATCCGGGACTAGCGGGAAGAATGAGCAGTTCTTC.